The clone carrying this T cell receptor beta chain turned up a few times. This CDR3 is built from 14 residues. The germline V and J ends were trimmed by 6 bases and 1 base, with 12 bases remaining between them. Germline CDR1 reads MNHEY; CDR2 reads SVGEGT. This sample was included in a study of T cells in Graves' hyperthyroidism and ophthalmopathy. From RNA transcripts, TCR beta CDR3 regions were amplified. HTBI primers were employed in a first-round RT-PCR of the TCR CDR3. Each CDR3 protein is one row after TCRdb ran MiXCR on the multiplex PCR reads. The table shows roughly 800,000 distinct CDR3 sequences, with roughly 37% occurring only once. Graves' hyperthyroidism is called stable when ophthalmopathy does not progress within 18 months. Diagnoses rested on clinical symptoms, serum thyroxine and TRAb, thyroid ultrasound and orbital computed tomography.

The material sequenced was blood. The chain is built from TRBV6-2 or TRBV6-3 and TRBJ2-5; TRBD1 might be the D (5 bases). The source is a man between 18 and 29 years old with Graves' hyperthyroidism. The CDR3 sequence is CASSYTTVQETQYF. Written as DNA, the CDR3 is TGTGCCAGCAGCTACACGACAGTCCAAGAGACCCAGTACTTC.